This T cell receptor (beta chain) was sequenced for a study of a mutant IDH1 vaccine in newly diagnosed glioma (dated by TCRdb to about 2021). About the investigation overall: Vaccination was initiated 4-6 weeks after radiotherapy alone, or concurrently with temozolomide cycles in the chemotherapy-containing groups. Of the 30 or so patients who were treated, around 62% were male and approximately 38% were female, and the mean age was about 40 years. Before enrollment, patients had received standard therapy of radiotherapy alone, temozolomide alone, or radiochemotherapy with temozolomide; most received the combination. Visit V12 was the week-35 safety follow-up and visit V13 was the week-47 end of study. Six visits were used for peripheral blood collection: V03 (baseline), V05, V07, V10, V12 and V13. Longitudinal TCRB deep sequencing was performed for roughly 24 treated patients wherever samples were available for exploratory analyses. Paper-wide results and their limitations: Pseudoprogression seemed to be unrelated to changes in the top peripheral T cell clonotypes found by TCRB sequencing. Availability determined which PBMC samples were chosen for TCRB deep sequencing. Immune responses induced by the vaccine were seen in approximately 93% of patients across multiple MHC alleles. The authors stated that sample limitations prevented analyses of patient blood samples from being reproduced.

In light of the paper, this sample's time point label describes: week 47, end of study. Each vaccine dose, consisting of 300 ug of a 20-mer mutant IDH1 peptide in Montanide, was administered subcutaneously with topical imiquimod. Eight vaccinations were administered to patients in weeks 1, 3, 5, 7, 11, 15, 19 and 23, corresponding to visits V03 through V10. Newly diagnosed WHO grade 3 or 4 IDH1-mutant astrocytomas showing loss of nuclear ATRX were present in the donors. The samples were drawn from NOA16, a multicentre, single-arm, open-label phase I trial in Germany that tested a mutant IDH1 peptide vaccine in humans for the first time. The DNeasy Blood and Tissue Kit was used to extract genomic DNA from EDTA blood for TCRB sequencing. On this clone itself: The antigen this receptor binds is unknown. The sample holds no much larger clone one base away, and base qualities are not on file.

Libraries were built with the immunoSEQ multiplex PCR assay. The hsTCRB Kit was used according to the manufacturer's protocol to amplify rearranged TCR beta chain sequences. Sequencing of TCRB libraries was carried out on an Illumina MiSeq. The paper's processing steps were these. Demultiplexing, trimming and gene mapping were performed with the kit vendor's proprietary platform. TCRdb took this table from immuneACCESS and kept in-frame rearrangements with V and J called. Such tables lack part of the clones; where checked against another copy, unresolved V genes explain under half of the gap, and the rest is unexplained. V and J calls plus clone size are reproduced from that table; the DNA served to infer D and trimming. This sample has fewer than 95,000 clones in its table, and over 75% of those were observed once. Approximately 5.4% of the sample is held by the ten biggest clonotypes. This receptor was identified in a man aged 35 to 55 with glioma. The source material was PBMCs, sampled from a glioma patient whose treatment included an IDH1 peptide vaccine.

The CDR3 here reads CASSVQQNYGYTF. The DNA sequence is as follows: TGTGCCAGCAGCGTACAACAAAACTATGGCTACACCTTC. The rearranged chain carries TRBV9 and TRBJ1-2; a confident D gene designation cannot be given. The germline V gene sets CDR1 to SGDLS and CDR2 to YYNGEE. The CDR3 has 13 amino acids, counting the end cysteine and phenylalanine. Of the read, only the CDR3 DNA is kept; its 39 bases are in frame from base 1. V loses 1 base of germline sequence and J loses 2 bases, and the interval between the two ends is 6 bases. Supplemented by the reference TRBV9 and TRBJ1-2 proteins around the CDR3, the complete variable domain is DSGVTQTPKHLITATGQRVTLRCSPRSGDLSVYWYQQSLDQGLQFLIQYYNGEERAKGNILERFSAQQFPDLHSELNLSSLELGDSALYFCASSVQQNYGYTFGSGTRLTVV.